In its sample, the clone carrying this TCR beta chain was seen many times. Antigen specificity is unknown. TCRdb re-derived calls from the 5' RACE reads in MiXCR, one entry per CDR3 protein. This sample has roughly 340,000 distinct CDR3 sequences; over 25% occur once, and the top ten carry 5.5% to 7%. The sample comes from a study of identical twins' blood T cells. General study results and limits: Abundant TCRbeta CDR3s overlapped more between twins than with unrelated donors.

Likely shared infections and vaccines: all three twin pairs were reared together. With V trimmed by 5 bases and J by 1 base, 5 bases remained unmatched. The CDR3 extends over 13 amino acids. Germline loops: CDR1 DFQATT, CDR2 SNEGSKA (reference sequence). Source material: PBMCs. This TCR derives from a woman between 18 and 55 years old in good health. This sequence joins TRBV20-1 and TRBJ2-7, with 7 nucleotides matching TRBD1. The CDR3 loop is CSADRDRSYEQYF. The CDR3 region has the DNA TGCAGTGCTGACCGGGACAGATCCTACGAGCAGTACTTC.